The rows below give T cell receptor beta chains drawn from one sample of a study of blood T cells in healthy people across ages. TCRdb processed the 5' RACE reads anew with MiXCR; each CDR3 protein has one entry. The sample records 600,000 to 900,000 distinct CDR3 sequences, roughly 25% being singletons. The sample was also linked to a second study, of T cells of mothers and their children.

Material for sequencing was blood. These receptors were obtained from a boy under 18 in good health. The CDR3 runs from the conserved cysteine through the conserved F or W. The D gene is left open where the match is weak. Expanded clones are given a class, and other clones once, few, many or no size at all.

cdr3_nt: TGCAGTGCTAGATCTCCTCCGGGACAAAGCACAGATACGCAGTATTTT; cdr3_aa: CSARSPPGQSTDTQYF; j_call: TRBJ2-3; d_call: .; v_call: TRBV20-1; clone_size: few
cdr3_nt: TGTGCCAGCAGTTTATTTGGGGGACGGAGGGAGACCCAGTACTTC; cdr3_aa: CASSLFGGRRETQYF; j_call: TRBJ2-5; d_call: .; v_call: TRBV27; clone_size: once
cdr3_nt: TGTGCCAGCAGCTTGGAGTATTGGACAGGGGAAGCAGGAACTAATGAAAAACTGTTTTTT; cdr3_aa: CASSLEYWTGEAGTNEKLFF; j_call: TRBJ1-4; d_call: TRBD1; v_call: TRBV5-5; clone_size: .
cdr3_nt: TGTGCCAGCAGCGTAGACGGGAGGGCTGGCTACACCTTC; cdr3_aa: CASSVDGRAGYTF; j_call: TRBJ1-2; d_call: .; v_call: TRBV9; clone_size: .
cdr3_nt: TGTGCCAGCAGTTTACTTTATCGAAACACCATATATTTT; cdr3_aa: CASSLLYRNTIYF; j_call: TRBJ1-3; d_call: .; v_call: TRBV28; clone_size: .
cdr3_nt: TGTGCCACACAGGGTTGGGGCAATCAGCCCCAGCATTTT; cdr3_aa: CATQGWGNQPQHF; j_call: TRBJ1-5; d_call: .; v_call: TRBV12-3/TRBV12-4; clone_size: .
cdr3_nt: TGCAGTGCTAGAGATGGAGAAAACATTCAGTACTTC; cdr3_aa: CSARDGENIQYF; j_call: TRBJ2-4; d_call: .; v_call: TRBV20-1; clone_size: .
cdr3_nt: TGCAGCGTTAAGGAGACCGGGGAGCTGTTTTTT; cdr3_aa: CSVKETGELFF; j_call: TRBJ2-2; d_call: .; v_call: TRBV29-1; clone_size: .
cdr3_nt: TGTGCCAGCAGCTTAATGGACCCGGGACTAGCGGTATTAGGGACCCAGTACTTC; cdr3_aa: CASSLMDPGLAVLGTQYF; j_call: TRBJ2-5; d_call: TRBD2; v_call: TRBV11-2; clone_size: few
cdr3_nt: TGCGCCAGCAGTGACCTGGGGGTCTACGAGCAGTACTTC; cdr3_aa: CASSDLGVYEQYF; j_call: TRBJ2-7; d_call: .; v_call: TRBV10-1; clone_size: .
cdr3_nt: TGTGCCAGCAGTTACCACAACCAGGACGGCTACACCTTC; cdr3_aa: CASSYHNQDGYTF; j_call: TRBJ1-2; d_call: .; v_call: TRBV6-6; clone_size: few
cdr3_nt: TGTGCCAGCAGTTATTTCGTGATCTCCTCCACAGATACGCAGTATTTT; cdr3_aa: CASSYFVISSTDTQYF; j_call: TRBJ2-3; d_call: .; v_call: TRBV6-6; clone_size: .
cdr3_nt: TGTGCCAGCAGTGAAGTAGCGGGGGGGCTCAGGGAGCAGTTCTTC; cdr3_aa: CASSEVAGGLREQFF; j_call: TRBJ2-1; d_call: TRBD2; v_call: TRBV2; clone_size: .
cdr3_nt: TGTGCCAGCAGCTTCGAAAGAGAGCAGTACTTC; cdr3_aa: CASSFEREQYF; j_call: TRBJ2-7; d_call: .; v_call: TRBV7-9; clone_size: .
cdr3_nt: TGTGCCAGCAGCTCCGACTACGAAAAACTGTTTTTT; cdr3_aa: CASSSDYEKLFF; j_call: TRBJ1-4; d_call: .; v_call: TRBV11-2; clone_size: .
cdr3_nt: TGTGCCAGCAGTCATTCTAGCGGGGTTAGGAATGAGCAGTTCTTC; cdr3_aa: CASSHSSGVRNEQFF; j_call: TRBJ2-1; d_call: TRBD2; v_call: TRBV3-1; clone_size: few
cdr3_nt: TGTGCCAGCAGCTCCTTCGGGACAGCCACCTACAATGAGCAGTTCTTC; cdr3_aa: CASSSFGTATYNEQFF; j_call: TRBJ2-1; d_call: TRBD1; v_call: TRBV7-3; clone_size: .
cdr3_nt: TGTGCCAGCCGACTAGCCGGACGCGTACGCACAGATACGCAGTATTTT; cdr3_aa: CASRLAGRVRTDTQYF; j_call: TRBJ2-3; d_call: TRBD2; v_call: TRBV7-9; clone_size: few
cdr3_nt: TGCGCCAGCAGCTTGATCGGGGTCACCTACAATGAGCAGTTCTTC; cdr3_aa: CASSLIGVTYNEQFF; j_call: TRBJ2-1; d_call: .; v_call: TRBV5-1; clone_size: few
cdr3_nt: TGTGCCAGCAGCCCGGGAGGGTCAGCCAAAAACATTCAGTACTTC; cdr3_aa: CASSPGGSAKNIQYF; j_call: TRBJ2-4; d_call: TRBD2; v_call: TRBV6-2/TRBV6-3; clone_size: few
cdr3_nt: TGTGCCAGCAGTTTATGGGGGGAAGATACGCAGTATTTT; cdr3_aa: CASSLWGEDTQYF; j_call: TRBJ2-3; d_call: .; v_call: TRBV28; clone_size: .
cdr3_nt: TGTGCCAGCAGTTACTCGATTGGGCGGGGGGGCCTCAATGAGCAGTTCTTC; cdr3_aa: CASSYSIGRGGLNEQFF; j_call: TRBJ2-1; d_call: TRBD2; v_call: TRBV6-2/TRBV6-3; clone_size: .
cdr3_nt: TGTGCCAGCAGGGACAGGGCAAAAGAGACCCAGTACTTC; cdr3_aa: CASRDRAKETQYF; j_call: TRBJ2-5; d_call: TRBD1; v_call: TRBV5-6; clone_size: .
cdr3_nt: TGCAGTGCTATCGACGTGGACAGGGCTGGAAACACCATATATTTT; cdr3_aa: CSAIDVDRAGNTIYF; j_call: TRBJ1-3; d_call: TRBD1; v_call: TRBV20-1; clone_size: few
cdr3_nt: TGTGCCAGCAGTGAACGTCTAGAGTGGGAGACCCAGTACTTC; cdr3_aa: CASSERLEWETQYF; j_call: TRBJ2-5; d_call: .; v_call: TRBV2; clone_size: .
cdr3_nt: TGTGCCAGCAGCCCCTCTTTGGCCGACCGGGACAGGGGCCCTGGGGGGGCGAGCTCCTACGAGCAGTACTTC; cdr3_aa: CASSPSLADRDRGPGGASSYEQYF; j_call: TRBJ2-7; d_call: TRBD1; v_call: TRBV25-1; clone_size: few
cdr3_nt: TGCGCCAGCAGCTTAACGACAGGGTTCTTGAACGAGCAGTACTTC; cdr3_aa: CASSLTTGFLNEQYF; j_call: TRBJ2-7; d_call: TRBD1; v_call: TRBV5-1; clone_size: .
cdr3_nt: TGTGCCATCAGCAGGGGGCCTGGCGAGCAGTTCTTC; cdr3_aa: CAISRGPGEQFF; j_call: TRBJ2-1; d_call: TRBD1; v_call: TRBV10-3; clone_size: few
cdr3_nt: TGTGCCAGCAGTGAGTACAGGACGAATCAGCCCCAGCATTTT; cdr3_aa: CASSEYRTNQPQHF; j_call: TRBJ1-5; d_call: .; v_call: TRBV2; clone_size: few
cdr3_nt: TGTGCCAGCAGTGACCTAGCGGGTTTGAGTTGGTTCTCCTACAATGAGCAGTTCTTC; cdr3_aa: CASSDLAGLSWFSYNEQFF; j_call: TRBJ2-1; d_call: TRBD2; v_call: TRBV2; clone_size: .
cdr3_nt: .; cdr3_aa: CASSWTSPAALPFGPGETQYF; j_call: TRBJ2-5; d_call: .; v_call: TRBV28; clone_size: few
cdr3_nt: TGCAGTGCCCGGGACAGTACGAATCAGCCCCAGCATTTT; cdr3_aa: CSARDSTNQPQHF; j_call: TRBJ1-5; d_call: TRBD1; v_call: TRBV20-1; clone_size: .